This entry lists 20 T cell receptor beta chains sequenced from one sample in a study of blood T cell repertoires in COVID-19. The table came from immunoSEQ multiplex PCR; TCRdb's copy has only in-frame clones and leaves some out. The sample yields over 100,000 clones, nearly 85% seen once. Sequenced material: peripheral blood. These receptors all stem from a woman aged 45 to 65 with acute or convalescent COVID-19.

The genes are TRBV5-1 and TRBJ2-3, with 8 bases that match TRBD1. The trim removed 0 bases at V and 1 base at J, leaving 4 bases unmatched. The CDR3 covers 16 residues. The germline V gene has CDR1 SGHRS and CDR2 YFSETQ. The CDR3 region has the DNA TGCGCCAGCAGCTTGGGGACAGGGACACGCACAGATACGCAGTATTTT. Protein: CASSLGTGTRTDTQYF.

The chain combines TRBV3-1 (or the pseudogene TRBV3-2) with TRBJ1-1, with 9 bases identical to TRBD1. Germline-derived CDR1 and CDR2 are LGHDT and YNNKEL (reference sequence). The V segment lost 3 bases and the J segment 1 base; nucleotides outside the gene matches: 3. The CDR3 has 15 amino acids. The CDR3 DNA reads TGTGCCAGCAGCCAGTGGACAGGGGCGAACACTGAAGCTTTCTTT. This encodes CASSQWTGANTEAFF.

The V and J genes are TRBV30 and TRBJ1-5; tentatively, D is TRBD1 (5 bases). The germline V gene encodes CDR1 GTSNPN and CDR2 SVGIG (reference sequence). This CDR3 spans 14 amino acids. V shed 2 bases and J shed 2 bases, with 10 bases lying between them. Here the CDR3 reads CAWSPRGGNQPQHF. CDR3 nucleotide sequence: TGTGCCTGGAGTCCACGGGGGGGCAATCAGCCCCAGCATTTT. The full variable domain, its missing parts supplied by reference TRBV30 and TRBJ1-5, is SQTIHQWPATLVQPVGSPLSLECTVEGTSNPNLYWYRQAAGRGLQLLFYSVGIGQISSEVPQNLSASRPQDRQFILSSKKLLLSDSGFYLCAWSPRGGNQPQHFGDGTRLSIL.

V is TRBV5-4 and J is TRBJ2-1; 10 nucleotides line up with TRBD1. Losses at the gene ends were 5 bases for V and 8 bases for J; bases not matched to a gene: 7. Germline V gene lookup returns CDR1 SGHNT and CDR2 YYREEE (reference sequence). CDR3 size: 14 residues. For the CDR3, the DNA is TGTGCCAGCAGGCGCGGACAGGGGGAAGATGAGCAGTTCTTC. Translation gives CASRRGQGEDEQFF.

The V and J genes are TRBV21-1 and TRBJ2-7; TRBD1 is the table's D call and was not checked against the DNA. TRBV21-1 is noted as a pseudogene. The CDR3 extends over 12 amino acids. In DNA, the CDR3 is TGTGCCAACCCGGGACAGGGGGCCGAGCAGTACTTC. As protein: CANPGQGAEQYF.

The chain is built from TRBV6-5 and TRBJ2-7, with D perhaps TRBD1 (5 bases). Deletions cut 8 bases from V and 2 bases from J, with 19 bases between. CDR3 size: 15 residues. Germline-derived CDR1 and CDR2 are MNHEY and SVGAGI. For the CDR3, the DNA is TGTGCCAGCGGTAAAAGAGTAGGCAGGGCCTACGAGCAGTACTTC. Protein sequence: CASGKRVGRAYEQYF.

The chain is built from TRBV19 and TRBJ2-3, with D tentatively TRBD2 (5 bases). The CDR3 has 15 amino acids. Looked up from germline, CDR1 is LNHDA and CDR2 is SQIVND (reference sequence). V gave up 2 bases and J gave up 1 base, with 10 bases separating them. The DNA of the CDR3 is TGTGCCAGTAGTATAATTCCCGGGGGCACAGATACGCAGTATTTT. Its protein product is CASSIIPGGTDTQYF.

V and J are TRBV2 and TRBJ1-2; the D gene is possibly TRBD1 (5 bases). This CDR3 is 13 amino acids long. The V and J ends lost 3 bases and 6 bases respectively, with 11 bases between them. Germline lookup yields CDR1 SNHLY and CDR2 FYNNEI. Written as DNA, the CDR3 is TGTGCCAGCAGTGAGGGCAGGGAGGATGGCTACACCTTC. This gives the protein CASSEGREDGYTF.

J is TRBJ1-1 and V is TRBV5-4, with D perhaps matching TRBD1 (5 bases). Trimming took 5 bases from V and 0 from J, leaving 23 bases between them. CDR1 and CDR2 (germline): SGHNT, YYREEE (reference sequence). The CDR3 extends over 18 amino acids. The CDR3: CASSWGGAGLGVNTEAFF. CDR3 sequence (DNA): TGTGCCAGCAGTTGGGGAGGCGCGGGGCTGGGAGTGAACACTGAAGCTTTCTTT.

The chain employs TRBV18 and TRBJ1-1; 9 nucleotides match TRBD1. CDR3 length: 17 amino acids. Trimming removed 2 bases from V and 0 bases from J; junction bases left unmatched: 7. CDR1 and CDR2 from the germline V gene are KGHSH and LQKENI. CDR3 amino acids: CASSPEGTGLMNTEAFF. For the CDR3, the DNA is TGTGCCAGCTCACCAGAGGGGACAGGGCTCATGAACACTGAAGCTTTCTTT.

The chain is built from TRBV11-2 and TRBJ1-1; D call uncertain. The CDR3 spans 13 residues. Per the germline V gene, CDR1 is SGHAT and CDR2 is FQNNGV. The ends were cut back, 1 base at V and 6 bases at J, with 9 bases in the middle. The CDR3 loop is CASSLGFGSEAFF. Written as DNA, the CDR3 is TGTGCCAGCAGCTTAGGTTTCGGGTCTGAAGCTTTCTTT.

This chain uses TRBV21-1 with TRBJ1-3; the DNA was not used to check the table's D call, TRBD1. TRBV21-1 is noted as a pseudogene. This CDR3 spans 16 amino acids. The CDR3 DNA reads TGTGCCAGCAGCAAACGCCGTCAGATCTCTGGAAACACCATATATTTT. It translates to CASSKRRQISGNTIYF.

V and J are TRBV12-3 or TRBV12-4 and TRBJ1-1; possibly TRBD1 for D (6 bases). Trimming took off 7 bases at V and 6 bases at J, with 15 bases between the two ends. The CDR3 length is 13 residues. CDR3 amino acids: CASILDRAPEAFF. In nucleotides, the CDR3 is TGTGCCAGCATTCTGGACAGAGCTCCTGAAGCTTTCTTT.

This clone was observed a handful of times. The J gene is TRBJ1-5, the V gene TRBV15; possibly TRBD1 for D (6 bases). The CDR3 runs to 16 residues. V was clipped by 0 bases and J by 6 bases, with 15 bases between them. Germline CDR1 is LNHNV and CDR2 is YYDKDF (reference sequence). CDR3 sequence reads: CATSREQSAGVQPQHF. The CDR3 DNA sequence: TGTGCCACCAGCAGAGAGCAATCCGCAGGGGTTCAGCCCCAGCATTTT.

This rearrangement joins TRBV2 to TRBJ2-7; D may be TRBD2 (6 bases). The CDR3 loop spans 13 amino acids. Germline V gene sequence: CDR1 SNHLY, CDR2 FYNNEI. The ends were cut back, 7 bases at V and 2 bases at J, with 12 bases in the middle. CDR3 sequence: CASKMGEAYEQYF. CDR3 nucleotides: TGTGCCAGCAAGATGGGGGAGGCCTACGAGCAGTACTTC.

V usage is TRBV6-5 and J usage is TRBJ1-3; 9 bases map to TRBD1. Looked up from germline, CDR1 is MNHEY and CDR2 is SVGAGI. The J segment lost 0 bases and the V segment lost 8 bases, leaving 5 bases of the junction unmatched. The CDR3 covers 15 residues. Here the CDR3 DNA reads TGTGCCAGCCGACGGACAGGGGACTCTGGAAACACCATATATTTT. Translating gives CASRRTGDSGNTIYF.

V is TRBV4-1 and J is TRBJ1-2; 7 bases match TRBD1. CDR3 length: 17 residues. Germline V CDR1 and CDR2: MGHRA, YSYEKL. V shed 4 bases and J 5 bases; nucleotides not matched to a gene: 16. CDR3 region: CASSPEGTAPGGYGYTF. The CDR3 DNA follows: TGCGCCAGCAGCCCCGAAGGGACAGCACCAGGGGGGTATGGCTACACCTTC.

The V call is TRBV30, the J call TRBJ1-2; possible D gene TRBD1, 5 bases. V lost 3 bases and J 8 bases, leaving 10 bases between the germline ends. CDR1 is GTSNPN, CDR2 SVGIG, per germline (reference sequence). The CDR3 spans 11 residues. CDR3 region: CAWSPRTGYTF. The CDR3 DNA follows: TGTGCCTGGAGCCCCAGGACAGGCTACACCTTC.

This clone was seen a handful of times. The chain couples TRBV6-5 to TRBJ1-2; D may be TRBD1 (6 bases). V was trimmed by 5 bases and J by 1 base, leaving 14 bases between them. The CDR3 has 15 amino acids. CDR1 is MNHEY, CDR2 SVGAGI, per germline. CDR3 protein: CASSPTGTINYGYTF. CDR3 nucleotide sequence: TGTGCCAGCAGTCCTACAGGGACCATTAACTATGGCTACACCTTC.

The genes are TRBV19 and TRBJ2-3; 8 bases are a match to TRBD1. The CDR3 is made up of 15 amino acids. V lost 6 bases, J lost 0 bases, and 5 bases stayed unmatched. Germline V gives CDR1 LNHDA, CDR2 SQIVND (reference sequence). This chain's CDR3 is CASRNQGASTDTQYF. The DNA for the CDR3 is TGTGCCAGTAGAAATCAGGGGGCGAGCACAGATACGCAGTATTTT.